Listed here are 17 T cell receptor beta chains from one sample, sequenced in a study of cytomegalovirus exposure and HLA in healthy donors. Primers: 60 Vbeta forward and 13 Jbeta reverse. Here immunoSEQ multiplex PCR was the method, and the copy in TCRdb shows in-frame clones only, minus some. The sample contains about 130,000 clones, approximately 72% of which appear only once. The sequenced sample was PBMCs. Receptors originate from a human donor in good health.

V and J are TRBV7-9 and TRBJ2-2; 9 nucleotides line up with TRBD1. The CDR3 has 16 residues. Trimming took 5 bases from V and 5 from J; bases not matched to a gene: 9. The germline CDR1 and CDR2 sequences are SEHNR and FQNEAQ (reference sequence). The CDR3 sequence is CASSLWDRDRTGELFF. CDR3 bases: TGTGCCAGCAGCCTATGGGACAGGGATCGAACCGGGGAGCTGTTTTTT.

CDR3 sequence: CASSFSGGNNSPLHF. In DNA, the CDR3 is TGTGCCAGCAGCTTTTCGGGGGGGAATAATTCACCCCTCCACTTT. V and J are TRBV5-4 and TRBJ1-6, with a tentative D call TRBD1 (5 bases). The CDR3 consists of 15 residues. Trimming shortened V by 2 bases and J by 5 bases, and 11 bases separated the two germline ends. Germline V lookup: CDR1 SGHNT, CDR2 YYREEE (reference sequence).

The chain recombines TRBV28 with TRBJ2-7; D unresolved. V dropped 4 bases and J dropped 4 bases, with 11 bases sitting between them. In germline, CDR1 is MDHEN, CDR2 SYDVKM. This CDR3 is built from 13 residues. The CDR3 protein is CASSYPGPYEQYF. The CDR3 DNA reads TGTGCCAGCAGTTACCCAGGCCCATACGAGCAGTACTTC.

The chain employs TRBV27 and TRBJ2-1; D might be TRBD1 (5 bases). There are 15 residues in the CDR3. CDR1 and CDR2 from the germline V gene are MNHEY and SMNVEV (reference sequence). V was clipped by 3 bases and J by 3 bases, with 12 bases between them. As DNA, the CDR3 is TGTGCCAGCAGTTTTAGGTGGGGCGACTACAATGAGCAGTTCTTC. Translated, it gives CASSFRWGDYNEQFF.

This chain joins TRBV10-1 and TRBJ2-1, with 12 bases matching TRBD1. Germline assignment: CDR1 WNHNN and CDR2 SYGVQD (reference sequence). Trimming removed 8 bases from V and 7 bases from J; junction bases left unmatched: 6. The CDR3 contains 14 residues. The CDR3 region is CASRRDRGQNEQFF. The CDR3 coding sequence is TGCGCCAGCCGCCGGGACAGGGGGCAAAATGAGCAGTTCTTC.

This clone appeared a single time. This chain links TRBV4-2 with TRBJ2-2; possible D gene TRBD2, 6 bases. The CDR3 is 17 amino acids. From germline, CDR1 is LGHNA and CDR2 YNFKEQ. Trimming took 2 bases from V and 1 from J, leaving 14 bases between them. The CDR3 reads CASSQKTGGVNTGELFF. The CDR3 DNA follows: TGTGCCAGCAGCCAAAAGACCGGGGGTGTGAACACCGGGGAGCTGTTTTTT.

V is TRBV4-2 and J is TRBJ2-7; TRBD2 matches 8 bases. The CDR3 spans 13 residues. CDR1 and CDR2 (germline): LGHNA, YNFKEQ. The V gene end was trimmed by 0 bases and the J gene end by 5 bases; junction bases not matched to a gene: 0. CDR3 region: CASSQELADEQYF. The CDR3, as DNA: TGTGCCAGCAGCCAAGAACTAGCGGACGAGCAGTACTTC.

The chain employs TRBV4-3 and TRBJ2-3, with 7 bases aligning to TRBD1. The V gene end was trimmed by 4 bases and the J gene end by 0 bases; junction bases not matched to a gene: 7. Germline V lookup: CDR1 LGHNA, CDR2 YSLEER. This CDR3 comprises 16 residues. The DNA for the CDR3 is TGCGCCAGCAGCCCAGAGGCCAGGGGGAGCACAGATACGCAGTATTTT. It is translated as CASSPEARGSTDTQYF.

The V call is TRBV25-1, the J call TRBJ1-4, with 10 nucleotides matching TRBD1. V lost 5 bases, J lost 8 bases, and 8 bases stayed unmatched. The germline V gene has CDR1 MGHDK and CDR2 SYGVNS. The CDR3 length is 15 residues. In nucleotides, the CDR3 is TGTGCCAGCAGTTATAGGGACAGGGGAGAGGAAAAACTGTTTTTT. Its protein is CASSYRDRGEEKLFF.

This clone was picked up one time. The V gene is TRBV7-2, the J gene TRBJ2-7; TRBD1 might be the D (5 bases). CDR1 is SGHTA, CDR2 FQGNSA, per germline. This CDR3 comprises 15 residues. Trimming stripped 1 base from V and 4 bases from J, with 14 bases between. The CDR3 is CASSLEKGRGYEQYF. As DNA, the CDR3 is TGTGCCAGCAGCTTAGAGAAGGGGCGTGGGTACGAGCAGTACTTC.

V is TRBV11-1 and J is TRBJ2-3, with TRBD2 identical over 9 bases. J gave up 3 bases and V 5 bases, and 9 bases lay outside the gene matches. Per germline, CDR1 SGHAT and CDR2 FQDESV (reference sequence). This CDR3 region has 16 residues. Here the CDR3 DNA reads TGTGCCAGCAGCCCCCAGCGGGGGGTGGGGACAGATACGCAGTATTTT. Amino acids: CASSPQRGVGTDTQYF.

This clone has more than one count but fewer than ten. The chain has TRBV7-6 and TRBJ2-5, with 9 nucleotides matching TRBD2. The V gene's germline CDR1 is SGHVS and CDR2 FNYEAQ. The CDR3 is 16 amino acids. Trimming at V came to 5 bases and at J to 7 bases, leaving 14 bases not matched to a gene. CDR3 DNA: TGTGCCAGCAGCCCCCCCCTACTAGCGGGTGACGGGACCCAGTACTTC. It encodes CASSPPLLAGDGTQYF.

The gene calls are TRBV19 and TRBJ2-2; 8 bases align to TRBD1. V dropped 4 bases and J dropped 4; count of bases not matched to a gene: 11. Germline loops: CDR1 LNHDA, CDR2 SQIVND (reference sequence). The CDR3 length is 17 residues. CDR3: CASSTPAGTGSTGELFF. The CDR3 bases are TGTGCCAGTAGTACGCCGGCCGGGACAGGATCCACCGGGGAGCTGTTTTTT.

The genes are TRBV20-1 and TRBJ1-2; D is uncertain. CDR3 size: 11 residues. The V end lost 3 bases, the J end lost 7 bases, and 9 bases lay between the germline ends. Germline V gene lookup returns CDR1 DFQATT and CDR2 SNEGSKA (reference sequence). The DNA for the CDR3 is TGCAGTGCTAGTATGGACTTTGGCTACACCTTC. Amino acid sequence: CSASMDFGYTF.

The V call is TRBV19, the J call TRBJ2-5, with 11 nucleotides matching TRBD2. V shed 6 bases, J shed 5 bases, and the junction held 8 bases outside the gene matches. Germline CDR1 and CDR2: LNHDA and SQIVND (reference sequence). The length of the CDR3 is 15 residues. In DNA, the CDR3 is TGTGCCAGTAGACCGAAGGGACTAGCGGTGGAGACCCAGTACTTC. Its translation is CASRPKGLAVETQYF. Full variable domain (missing parts from reference TRBV19 and TRBJ2-5): DGGITQSPKYLFRKEGQNVTLSCEQNLNHDAMYWYRQDPGQGLRLIYYSQIVNDFQKGDIAEGYSVSREKKESFPLTVTSAQKNPTAFYLCASRPKGLAVETQYFGPGTRLLVL.

The sample holds a few counts of this clone. The CDR3 here is CASSQDLGTGTEKLFF. CDR3 DNA sequence: TGCGCCAGCAGCCAAGATCTGGGGACAGGGACCGAAAAACTGTTTTTT. J is TRBJ1-4 and V is TRBV4-3, with 9 bases that match TRBD1. Germline CDR1 LGHNA, CDR2 YSLEER. V gave up 0 bases and J gave up 8 bases; unmatched junction bases: 7. The CDR3 is 16 amino acids.

This clone has only a few counts. This sequence joins TRBV7-9 and TRBJ2-1; weak D call: TRBD2 (7 bases). Trimming pared 5 bases from V and 8 bases from J, leaving 22 bases between. This CDR3 region has 16 residues. Germline CDR1 reads SEHNR; CDR2 reads FQNEAQ (reference sequence). The DNA for the CDR3 is TGTGCCAGCAGCATGTTAGGGGGGGGGAGTCAGGATGAGCAGTTCTTC. Its translation is CASSMLGGGSQDEQFF.